This T cell receptor beta chain was documented in a study of cytomegalovirus exposure and HLA in healthy donors. The overall study: Genetic ancestry analysis placed under 90% of the 410 or so donors that were genotyped in the Caucasian-associated cluster.

About this clone: Its target is unknown.

The CDR3 is 16 residues long. Germline V gene lookup returns CDR1 SGDLS and CDR2 YYNGEE. The ends lost 0 bases at V and 6 bases at J; junction bases unmatched: 9. Researchers ran the PCR with 60 Vbeta and 13 Jbeta primers. TCRdb's copy holds only in-frame clones and misses some; the assay was immunoSEQ multiplex PCR. The top ten clones hold approximately 19% of a sample with 77,000 or so clones, 70% to 85% of them seen once. Study conclusions and caveats: The listing of roughly 160 TCR beta chains classed them as cytomegalovirus-associated. Around 18,000 TCR beta sequences were associated with HLA alleles at 0.05 false discovery rate in a later analysis. For TCR beta chains, V- and J-gene trimming was later linked to a missense DCLRE1C variant.

Sequencing used PBMCs. The chain couples TRBV9 to TRBJ1-1, with TRBD1 identical over 9 bases. The receptor was derived from a man in his 70s in good health and CMV-seropositive. CDR3 nucleotide sequence: TGTGCCAGCAGCGTAGGTATGACAGGGGGAGCTCCTGAAGCTTTCTTT. Amino acid sequence: CASSVGMTGGAPEAFF.